The clone carrying this T cell receptor beta chain was recorded a few times. The antigen is undetermined. The sequenced template was RNA, covering the TCR beta CDR3 region. The authors performed first-round RT-PCR with HTBI primers and then a second-round multiplex PCR. TCRdb analysed the multiplex PCR reads with MiXCR anew, one entry per CDR3 protein. The sample yields almost 750,000 distinct CDR3 sequences, 40% seen once. This entry belongs to a study of Graves' ophthalmopathy and Graves' hyperthyroidism. Study findings and constraints: A 13-signature model separated ophthalmopathy from stable hyperthyroidism, around 88% sensitivity, around 81% specificity.

The trim removed 2 bases at V and 7 bases at J, leaving 9 bases unmatched. Germline CDR1 reads LNHDA; CDR2 reads SQIVND (reference sequence). This CDR3 contains 16 residues. The diagnostic workup employed clinical symptoms, serum thyroxine, TRAb, thyroid ultrasound and orbital computed tomography. The chain employs TRBV19 and TRBJ1-4; TRBD1 aligns across 8 bases. The source of this sequence is an adult man with Graves' ophthalmopathy. Material for sequencing was peripheral blood. The CDR3 bases are TGTGCCAGTAGTATAAGTTTGGCAGGGGGCGGTGAAAAACTGTTTTTT. Translated, it gives CASSISLAGGGEKLFF.